The clone carrying this T cell receptor beta chain was counted at least ten times. What it binds is unknown. The CDR3 totals 15 residues. Trimming cost V 5 bases and J 5 bases; bases outside gene matches: 9. Germline V lookup: CDR1 LNHDA, CDR2 SQIVND (reference sequence). This specimen comes from a study of T-cell reconstitution after alpha-beta-depleted transplantation in children. Notes on the study in general: Alpha-beta T cells present about two months after transplant were reported to originate from several hundred expanded graft clones.

During its preparation, the TCRbeta library received unique molecular identifiers. A single record per CDR3 protein comes from TCRdb applying MiXCR to the PCR reads. The sample has about 300,000 distinct CDR3 sequences; around 10% are singletons. This receptor was obtained from a boy younger than two with acute myeloid leukemia, due to receive a stem cell transplant. This chain links TRBV19 with TRBJ2-7, with 10 bases aligning to TRBD2. The sequencing here drew on PBMCs, taken before TCRalphabeta/CD19-depleted stem cell transplant. Here the CDR3 reads CASSFAGTSVHEQYF. The CDR3 region has the DNA TGTGCCAGTAGTTTCGCCGGGACTAGCGTCCACGAGCAGTACTTC.